Listed below are T cell receptor beta chains from one sample, sequenced in a study of CD8 T cells in ankylosing spondylitis. TCRdb reprocessed the 5' RACE reads with MiXCR, giving one entry per CDR3 protein. The data hold under 200,000 distinct CDR3 sequences, with 9.8% observed a single time. The specimen sequenced was blood, either unsorted or a sorted T cell fraction (not recorded which). These receptors came from a female donor with ankylosing spondylitis or in good health (not recorded which). Each CDR3 is given with its conserved first and last residue. The order of the fields is CDR3 DNA, CDR3 protein, D gene, CDR3 length, V gene, clone size, J gene. D genes are given only for firm matches. Clone size is given for some rows only: seen once, a few or many times, or a class if the clone is expanded.

DNA: TGTGCCACCAGTGCCGGACTAGCGGGGGCTAGCACAGATACGCAGTATTTT
CDR3: CATSAGLAGASTDTQYF
D: TRBD2
length: 17
V: TRBV24-1
size: few
J: TRBJ2-3

DNA: TGTGCCAGCAGCCCCGGGGTTTACTATGGCTACACCTTC
CDR3: CASSPGVYYGYTF
D: -
length: 13
V: TRBV11-2
size: few
J: TRBJ1-2

DNA: TGTGCCAGCAGTCTTTCGTCTGGTTTTATGGATACGCAGTATTTT
CDR3: CASSLSSGFMDTQYF
D: -
length: 15
V: TRBV28
size: many
J: TRBJ2-3

DNA: TGCAGTGCTAGACTGGACCTTACCTACGAGCAGTACTTC
CDR3: CSARLDLTYEQYF
D: -
length: 13
V: TRBV20-1
size: -
J: TRBJ2-7

DNA: TGTGCCAGCAGCGTATCGGTTGCAGGGGGAGAGTATGGCTACACCTTC
CDR3: CASSVSVAGGEYGYTF
D: TRBD1
length: 16
V: TRBV9
size: -
J: TRBJ1-2

DNA: TGTGCCAGCAGTTACTCGAAAAGGTACAATGAGCAGTTCTTC
CDR3: CASSYSKRYNEQFF
D: -
length: 14
V: TRBV6-5
size: -
J: TRBJ2-1

DNA: TGTGCCAGCAGCCCGAATCTAGCGGGCAGCTACGAGCAGTACTTC
CDR3: CASSPNLAGSYEQYF
D: TRBD2
length: 15
V: TRBV7-9
size: many
J: TRBJ2-7

DNA: TGTGCCTGGAGTCCTCCTCTTGTTGGAGGATACGAGCAGTACTTC
CDR3: CAWSPPLVGGYEQYF
D: -
length: 15
V: TRBV30
size: few
J: TRBJ2-7

DNA: TGTGCCAGCAGCTTAGCTGCCCAGCACGAGCAGTACTTC
CDR3: CASSLAAQHEQYF
D: -
length: 13
V: TRBV7-9
size: many
J: TRBJ2-7

DNA: TGCAGTTGGTACTATGGCTACACCTTC
CDR3: CSWYYGYTF
D: -
length: 9
V: TRBV20-1
size: -
J: TRBJ1-2

DNA: TGTGCCAGCAGCCCTATCCGGACAGGGACCGAGCAGTACTTC
CDR3: CASSPIRTGTEQYF
D: TRBD1
length: 14
V: TRBV28
size: -
J: TRBJ2-7

DNA: TGTGCCCGGGCCGGGCCACTCAATGAGCAGTTCTTC
CDR3: CARAGPLNEQFF
D: -
length: 12
V: TRBV30
size: few
J: TRBJ2-1

DNA: TGCAGTGCTAGAAATAGCGGGAGCTACAATGAGCAGTTCTTC
CDR3: CSARNSGSYNEQFF
D: TRBD2
length: 14
V: TRBV20-1
size: few
J: TRBJ2-1

DNA: TGTGCCAGCAGCTCACTGCGCCCGGGACTATGGACGTCGGGTTACAATGAGCAGTTCTTC
CDR3: CASSSLRPGLWTSGYNEQFF
D: TRBD2
length: 20
V: TRBV11-2
size: few
J: TRBJ2-1

DNA: TGTGCCAGCTGTTGGGCAGGAGATTATAATGAGCAGTTCTTC
CDR3: CASCWAGDYNEQFF
D: -
length: 14
V: TRBV27
size: -
J: TRBJ2-1

DNA: TGTGCCAGCAGTCCAAGTCCCACAGGGGTCAAAGGCTACACCTTC
CDR3: CASSPSPTGVKGYTF
D: TRBD1
length: 15
V: TRBV27
size: -
J: TRBJ1-2